This T cell receptor (beta chain) originates from a study of blood T cell repertoires in COVID-19. Study-level background: From T cells, B-cell-depleted T cells, or PBMCs came the material, which was cDNA or gDNA.

Trimming stripped 5 bases from V and 12 bases from J, with 7 bases between. The CDR3 contains 8 residues. The germline V gene has CDR1 SQVTM and CDR2 ANQGSEA. The authors' processing: Amplification with reference gene primers provided the estimates of nucleated cell counts. Repertoires were generated with immunoSEQ multiplex PCR, while TCRdb's copy carries only in-frame clones and drops some. V, J and clone size are those of that table, while D and trimming were read from the DNA. The table records about 170,000 clones, over 75% of them present only once. This clonotype was obtained from a man aged 60 to 69 who had recovered from COVID-19. Sequencing was carried out using peripheral blood. The chain couples TRBV29-1 to TRBJ1-2, with D uncertain. The CDR3 region is CSVPPDTF. The DNA of the CDR3 is TGCAGCGTTCCCCCCGACACCTTC.